The next 22 T cell receptor beta chains were all read from a single sample in a study of blood T cell repertoires in COVID-19. Profiled with immunoSEQ multiplex PCR; TCRdb holds only in-frame clones, not every one. The table includes 130,000 or so clones, approximately 90% detected once. Sequencing used peripheral blood. Receptors originate from a human donor with COVID-19, enrolled during active disease. The donor label of this sample is uncertain.

The rearrangement links TRBV6-5 to TRBJ2-7, with a tentative D call TRBD1 (6 bases). Trimming pared 5 bases from V and 3 bases from J, leaving 11 bases between. Germline V lookup: CDR1 MNHEY, CDR2 SVGAGI. The CDR3 runs to 13 residues. The CDR3: CASSPDRLYEQYF. CDR3 coding DNA: TGTGCCAGCAGTCCGGACAGACTCTACGAGCAGTACTTC.

The genes are TRBV7-9 and TRBJ2-1; 10 nucleotides line up with TRBD2. Per the germline V gene, CDR1 is SEHNR and CDR2 is FQNEAQ (reference sequence). Germline trimming cut 3 bases from V and 3 bases from J; bases unmatched to any gene: 5. The CDR3 runs 16 residues. The DNA of the CDR3 is TGTGCCAGCAGCTTTCCCGGACTAGCGGTCTACAATGAGCAGTTCTTC. Translating gives CASSFPGLAVYNEQFF.

This sequence joins TRBV2 and TRBJ2-2, with D possibly matching TRBD2 (5 bases). Trimming took 3 bases from V and 6 from J, leaving 8 bases between them. This CDR3 has 13 residues. Germline assignment: CDR1 SNHLY and CDR2 FYNNEI. CDR3 nucleotides: TGTGCCAGCAGTGATGAGAGGGCCGGGGAGCTGTTTTTT. Amino acid sequence: CASSDERAGELFF.

The chain carries TRBV5-1 and TRBJ2-1; D is uncertain. CDR3 length: 12 amino acids. CDR1 is SGHRS, CDR2 YFSETQ, per germline. The V end was cut by 0 bases, the J end by 10 bases, with 8 bases between. The CDR3 coding sequence is TGCGCCAGCAGCTTGGAGGCGGCGGAGCAGTTCTTC. It codes for CASSLEAAEQFF.

The chain joins TRBV19 to TRBJ1-5; 7 positions match TRBD1. The ends lost 1 base at V and 3 bases at J; junction bases unmatched: 3. The CDR3 has 15 amino acids. CDR1 and CDR2 (germline): LNHDA, SQIVND (reference sequence). CDR3 DNA sequence: TGTGCCAGTAGTATAGCTGACAGGGACAATCAGCCCCAGCATTTT. It encodes CASSIADRDNQPQHF.

The chain has TRBV4-1 and TRBJ2-3; D is unresolved. Germline V gene sequence: CDR1 MGHRA, CDR2 YSYEKL. This CDR3 spans 14 amino acids. Trimming took off 0 bases at V and 5 bases at J, with 9 bases between the two ends. In DNA form, the CDR3 reads TGCGCCAGCAGCCAAGAGTACAGCCGAGATACGCAGTATTTT. Its protein product is CASSQEYSRDTQYF.

This chain uses TRBV9 with TRBJ1-4; 10 bases agree with TRBD1. Germline CDR1 SGDLS, CDR2 YYNGEE. The length of the CDR3 is 13 residues. V was pared by 3 bases and J by 8 bases, with 1 base of the junction left unmatched. CDR3 DNA sequence: TGTGCCAGCAGCGGGACAGGGGGGGAAAAACTGTTTTTT. It specifies CASSGTGGEKLFF. Looking up the rest from reference TRBV9 and TRBJ1-4 gives the full variable domain: DSGVTQTPKHLITATGQRVTLRCSPRSGDLSVYWYQQSLDQGLQFLIQYYNGEERAKGNILERFSAQQFPDLHSELNLSSLELGDSALYFCASSGTGGEKLFFGSGTQLSVL.

This clone showed up just once. V is TRBV7-9 and J is TRBJ1-1; TRBD1 aligns across 9 bases. V shed 4 bases and J 7 bases; nucleotides not matched to a gene: 1. Germline V CDR1 and CDR2: SEHNR, FQNEAQ (reference sequence). The CDR3 extends over 12 amino acids. The CDR3 loop reads CASSSGQGEAFF. The CDR3 nucleotides read TGTGCCAGCAGCTCGGGACAGGGTGAAGCTTTCTTT. The full variable domain, its missing parts supplied by reference TRBV7-9 and TRBJ1-1, is DTGVSQNPRHKITKRGQNVTFRCDPISEHNRLYWYRQTLGQGPEFLTYFQNEAQLEKSRLLSDRFSAERPKGSFSTLEIQRTEQGDSAMYLCASSSGQGEAFFGQGTRLTVV.

This chain joins TRBV5-5 and TRBJ1-5, with a weak D call TRBD1 (6 bases). V shed 2 bases and J shed 3 bases, with 9 bases lying between them. This CDR3 is 14 amino acids long. From germline, CDR1 is SGHKS and CDR2 YYEKEE (reference sequence). In DNA form, the CDR3 reads TGTGCCAGCAGCTTAGGACAGAACAATCAGCCCCAGCATTTT. Protein: CASSLGQNNQPQHF.

The V gene is TRBV6-4, the J gene TRBJ2-3, with D tentatively TRBD2 (6 bases). The V gene's germline CDR1 is MRHNA and CDR2 SNTAGT. The ends were cut back, 5 bases at V and 1 base at J, with 10 bases in the middle. CDR3 length: 14 amino acids. This CDR3 is CASSSGGGTDTQYF. The CDR3 DNA sequence: TGTGCCAGCAGTTCCGGAGGGGGCACAGATACGCAGTATTTT.

The chain joins TRBV2 to TRBJ2-5; D is unresolved. The CDR3 has 12 amino acids. Deletions cut 1 base from V and 4 bases from J, with 4 bases between. Germline CDR1 SNHLY, CDR2 FYNNEI. CDR3 coding DNA: TGTGCCAGCAGTGAAGTGAGAGAGACCCAGTACTTC. This translates into CASSEVRETQYF. Using reference TRBV2 and TRBJ2-5 for the parts outside the CDR3, the full variable domain is EPEVTQTPSHQVTQMGQEVILRCVPISNHLYFYWYRQILGQKVEFLVSFYNNEISEKSEIFDDQFSVERPDGSNFTLKIRSTKLEDSAMYFCASSEVRETQYFGPGTRLLVL.

This clone was counted a single time. The chain recombines TRBV28 with TRBJ2-5; tentatively, D is TRBD2 (7 bases). The V and J ends lost 6 bases and 6 bases respectively, with 20 bases between them. The germline CDR1 and CDR2 sequences are MDHEN and SYDVKM. CDR3 length equals 15 residues. The CDR3 sequence is CASSSGRRGRKTQYF. The CDR3 nucleotides read TGTGCCAGCAGCTCCGGGAGGCGGGGGCGAAAGACCCAGTACTTC.

The chain joins TRBV6-1 to TRBJ1-2, with a possible D match to TRBD1 (6 bases). V was clipped by 0 bases and J by 6 bases, with 11 bases between them. Germline V gene sequence: CDR1 MNHNS, CDR2 SASEGT. The CDR3 spans 14 residues. The CDR3 sequence is CASSEARGGDGYTF. In DNA form, the CDR3 reads TGTGCCAGCAGTGAAGCGAGGGGGGGCGATGGCTACACCTTC.

The chain links TRBV3-1 (or the pseudogene TRBV3-2) to TRBJ2-7, with D possibly matching TRBD2 (6 bases). V lost 0 bases and J 1 base, leaving 10 bases between the germline ends. Germline CDR1 and CDR2: LGHDT and YNNKEL (reference sequence). The CDR3 loop spans 15 amino acids. CDR3 DNA sequence: TGTGCCAGCAGCCAAGATGTCGGGAGATCCTACGAGCAGTACTTC. Protein sequence: CASSQDVGRSYEQYF.

The chain's CDR3 is CASNILAGGHREQFF. For the CDR3, the DNA is TGTGCCAGCAACATACTAGCGGGGGGGCATCGTGAGCAGTTCTTC. The rearrangement uses TRBV6-6 and TRBJ2-1; the match to TRBD2 covers 13 bases. There are 15 residues in the CDR3. V shed 7 bases, J shed 9 bases, and the junction held 9 bases outside the gene matches. The V gene's germline CDR1 is MNHNY and CDR2 SVGAGI (reference sequence).

This chain uses TRBV27 with TRBJ2-7; 9 bases fit TRBD1. CDR1 is MNHEY and CDR2 is SMNVEV in the germline V gene (reference sequence). Trimming at V came to 3 bases and at J to 4 bases, leaving 4 bases not matched to a gene. This CDR3 is 14 amino acids long. The CDR3 region has the DNA TGTGCCAGCAGTTTGGGACAGGGCCGATACGAGCAGTACTTC. Translating gives CASSLGQGRYEQYF.

V usage is TRBV5-1 and J usage is TRBJ2-2, with D possibly matching TRBD1 (6 bases). Germline CDR1 reads SGHRS; CDR2 reads YFSETQ. The CDR3 length is 15 residues. The germline V and J ends were trimmed by 1 base and 3 bases, with 10 bases remaining between them. The CDR3 bases are TGCGCCAGCAGCTTGTGGGGGCAGGACACCGGGGAGCTGTTTTTT. It is translated as CASSLWGQDTGELFF. Full variable domain (outside the CDR3, taken from reference TRBV5-1 and TRBJ2-2): KAGVTQTPRYLIKTRGQQVTLSCSPISGHRSVSWYQQTPGQGLQFLFEYFSETQRNKGNFPGRFSGRQFSNSRSEMNVSTLELGDSALYLCASSLWGQDTGELFFGEGSRLTVL.

On this clone: The sample has other DNA sequences that encode this CDR3 too. The CDR3 loop is CASSLNRGYEQYF. Here the CDR3 DNA reads TGTGCCAGCAGTCTAAACAGGGGGTACGAGCAGTACTTC. The chain is built from TRBV12-3 or TRBV12-4 and TRBJ2-7; 8 bases are a match to TRBD1. The V and J ends lost 5 bases and 4 bases, in that order; junction bases with no gene match: 4. This CDR3 is 13 amino acids long.

The CDR3 spells CASSVDRGRANEQFF. In nucleotides, the CDR3 is TGTGCCAGCAGTGTCGACAGGGGGCGCGCCAATGAGCAGTTCTTC. The V call is TRBV2, the J call TRBJ2-1; 10 bases map to TRBD1. This CDR3 spans 15 amino acids. Germline V gene lookup returns CDR1 SNHLY and CDR2 FYNNEI. The junction had 6 bases not matched to a gene; V was cut back by 4 bases and J by 6 bases.

A few counts support this clone. The chain has TRBV19 and TRBJ1-5, with 7 bases aligning to TRBD1. The CDR3 is 18 residues long. The germline V gene has CDR1 LNHDA and CDR2 SQIVND (reference sequence). V was clipped by 4 bases and J by 2 bases; unmatched bases: 14. CDR3 in DNA: TGTGCCAGTAGTACATACTCTCGAGGGGGCATTGGCAATCAGCCCCAGCATTTT. Translating it yields CASSTYSRGGIGNQPQHF.

This sequence joins TRBV5-5 and TRBJ2-3; tentative D call: TRBD1 (6 bases). The CDR3 extends over 14 amino acids. Trimming pared 3 bases from V and 4 bases from J, leaving 12 bases between. Germline CDR1 SGHKS, CDR2 YYEKEE (reference sequence). This chain's CDR3 is CASSSLQGSDTQYF. The DNA for the CDR3 is TGTGCCAGCAGCTCACTACAGGGATCAGATACGCAGTATTTT.

The chain has TRBV24-1 and TRBJ2-3; D gene ambiguous. Germline CDR1 is KGHDR and CDR2 is SFDVKD. This CDR3 spans 13 amino acids. V shed 5 bases and J shed 4 bases, with 9 bases lying between them. CDR3 coding DNA: TGTGCCACCAGTGCCCTTGTTCCAGATACGCAGTATTTT. Amino acid sequence: CATSALVPDTQYF.